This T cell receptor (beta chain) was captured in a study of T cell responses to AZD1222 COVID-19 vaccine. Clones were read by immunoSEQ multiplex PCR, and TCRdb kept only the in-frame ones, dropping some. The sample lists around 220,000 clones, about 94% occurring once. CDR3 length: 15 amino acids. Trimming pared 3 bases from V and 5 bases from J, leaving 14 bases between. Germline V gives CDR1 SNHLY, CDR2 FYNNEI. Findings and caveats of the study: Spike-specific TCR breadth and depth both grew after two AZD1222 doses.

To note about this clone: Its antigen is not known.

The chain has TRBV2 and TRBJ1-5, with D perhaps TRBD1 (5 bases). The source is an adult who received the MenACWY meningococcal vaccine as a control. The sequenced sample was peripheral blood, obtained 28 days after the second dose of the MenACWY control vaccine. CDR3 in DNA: TGTGCCAGCAGTGACTGGGGCTCGAGGGATCAGCCCCAGCATTTT. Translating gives CASSDWGSRDQPQHF.